This TCR beta chain came from a study of neurological immune-mediated disorders (dated by TCRdb to the late 2010s). Notes on the research overall: The study compared peripheral blood TCR-beta repertoires of HTLV-I-associated myelopathy (HAM/TSP) patients, multiple sclerosis patients and healthy controls using UMI-based sequencing. Alongside PBMC samples, the set of some 98 TCR-beta libraries contained longitudinal samples, technical triplicates, and paired CD4+ and CD8+ T-cell subsets that had been sorted. Of the approximately 68 subjects in the cohort, some 15 were HAM/TSP patients, some 35 were multiple sclerosis patients, and around 20 were healthy controls. What the study reported, not specific to this receptor: TCR clonal expansion was highest in HAM/TSP patients and lowest in MS patients, with MS patients falling below even healthy controls. Across subjects, expanded clones never shared an identical CDR3 amino acid sequence, which suggests that the TCR-beta repertoires in every group were private.

The healthy controls were volunteers from blood banks in Maryland, USA. TCR libraries for sorted subsets were made from 1 million sorted CD4+ or CD8+ T cells. Peripheral blood was subjected to Ficoll-Hypaque density gradient centrifugation to isolate PBMCs, which were then cryopreserved in liquid nitrogen. The study also sequenced paired sorted CD4+ and CD8+ subsets from healthy controls, HAM/TSP patients and MS patients. This clonotype was counted many times. Its target antigen remains unknown. The record has no base qualities; no much larger clone is one base away. cDNA synthesis used template-switch 5'RACE with a primer carrying a 10-nucleotide random unique molecular identifier tagging each TCR transcript. Every sequencing run covered 15-18 subjects and yielded more than 180 million TCR-beta sequences. Total RNA was extracted with the RNeasy kit. The KAPA Real-time Library Amplification kit was used to amplify TCR-beta VDJ regions with primers targeting the TCR constant region and the 5'RACE anchor. Sample indexes and Illumina adaptors were added in a first PCR, after which library yield was increased in a second PCR. After Ampure bead purification, the TCR product of roughly 650 bp was size-selected on a 2% E-gel SizeSelection system. Before pooling, libraries had their quality checked on a Bioanalyzer, their concentration measured with Qubit, and their quantity determined with the Kapa Library Quantification kit. An Illumina HiSeq 2500 sequenced the libraries paired-end 2 x 150 bp. To increase sequence diversity, about 23-30% phiX was spiked into each library pool. As for the original processing: Quality-filtered reads were processed with the UMI-based MiGEC pipeline, which removed over 75% of raw TCR sequences during error correction. IMGT germline references were used for alignment of VDJ genes, and clonotypes were defined by a unique CDR3 amino acid sequence together with V-J genes. VDJtools evaluated clonal expansion, Shannon diversity and CDR3 relatedness (CalcPairwiseDistances, ClusterSamples); CLCbio workbench built phylogenetic trees. Using coefficient-of-variation modelling across technical triplicates, the study counted a clone as expanded if it had at least 8 unique UMIs. In-frame beta chains were kept once TCRdb had trimmed the public reads at Q25 with fastp and called clones with MiXCR. Identical CDR3 proteins give one entry, which carries the most common genes and DNA. TCRdb assigned the V and J calls; the authors' analysis was not used. In this sample the table shows just over 30,000 distinct CDR3 sequences, less than 6% of which occur a single time. The ten largest clones take up roughly 2% of the sample.

Counted from cysteine to phenylalanine, this CDR3 has 15 amino acids. The sequence is cut down to CDR3 DNA, 45 bases in frame from base 1. The junction shows trimming of 1 base on V and 4 bases on J, plus 13 bases between the germline ends. CDR1 SGDLS and CDR2 YYNGEE are derived from the germline V gene. The clonotype comes from a woman between 45 and 65 years old in good health. The sequencing sample was made of CD4+ T cells from blood. This chain joins TRBV9 to TRBJ2-3; TRBD2 is perhaps the D gene, given 6 matching bases. The DNA reads TGTGCCAGCAGCGTAACTCACCGGGGGTCAGATACGCAGTATTTT. Its protein is CASSVTHRGSDTQYF.